These 21 T cell receptor beta chains share one sample of origin, sequenced in a study of blood T cells in healthy people across ages. Sample-barcoded 5' priming and a J-beta primer mix drove a second PCR of roughly 6 to 12 cycles. TCRdb fed the 5' RACE reads into MiXCR, producing one record per CDR3 protein. The repertoire holds about a million distinct CDR3 sequences, with 40% to 60% as singletons. Material for sequencing was blood. The receptors originated from a man aged 30-40 years in good health.

This clonotype was seen a handful of times. The chain has TRBV3-1 and TRBJ2-1, with a possible D match to TRBD2 (5 bases). The CDR3 is made up of 15 amino acids. Looked up from germline, CDR1 is LGHDT and CDR2 is YNNKEL (reference sequence). V lost 2 bases and J 4 bases, leaving 12 bases between the germline ends. CDR3 coding DNA: TGTGCCAGCAGCCAACGAGGGAGCGAGTACAATGAGCAGTTCTTC. This gives the protein CASSQRGSEYNEQFF.

In its sample, this clonotype was seen a few times. This chain uses TRBV7-9 with TRBJ2-1; D remains ambiguous. The CDR3 covers 15 residues. Germline V gene sequence: CDR1 SEHNR, CDR2 FQNEAQ (reference sequence). The ends were cut back, 1 base at V and 5 bases at J, with 12 bases in the middle. The CDR3 is CASSLGPYRDNEQFF. CDR3 nucleotide sequence: TGTGCCAGCAGCTTAGGACCATACAGAGACAATGAGCAGTTCTTC.

This clonotype was picked up a small number of times. The chain uses TRBV10-3 and TRBJ1-2; D might be TRBD1 (5 bases). V was cut by 2 bases and J by 6 bases, with 16 bases left in between. CDR1 is ENHRY and CDR2 is SYGVKD in the germline V gene. This CDR3 is built from 15 residues. This CDR3 is CAISEPPGAGHGYTF. Written as DNA, the CDR3 is TGTGCCATCAGTGAGCCCCCCGGCGCAGGGCATGGCTACACCTTC.

This clonotype was seen only a few times. The chain links TRBV7-3 to TRBJ2-1; possible D gene TRBD1, 6 bases. Trimming pared 1 base from V and 6 bases from J, leaving 13 bases between. The CDR3 is 15 residues long. CDR1 is SGHTA, CDR2 FQGTGA, per germline. CDR3 residues: CASSLSGTSINEQFF. The CDR3, as DNA: TGTGCCAGCAGCTTAAGTGGGACATCTATCAATGAGCAGTTCTTC. The full variable domain, in which reference TRBV7-3 and TRBJ2-1 provide the parts outside the CDR3, is GAGVSQTPSNKVTEKGKYVELRCDPISGHTALYWYRQSLGQGPEFLIYFQGTGAADDSGLPNDRFFAVRPEGSVSTLKIQRTERGDSAVYLCASSLSGTSINEQFFGPGTRLTVL.

The chain recombines TRBV6-1 with TRBJ2-7; possible D gene TRBD1, 6 bases. CDR1 and CDR2 (germline): MNHNS, SASEGT. V gave up 9 bases and J gave up 2 bases, with 23 bases separating them. CDR3 length: 16 amino acids. CDR3: CASSIETGFPPYEQYF. The CDR3 DNA follows: TGTGCCAGTAGTATCGAAACAGGGTTCCCCCCCTACGAGCAGTACTTC.

The rearrangement joins TRBV10-3 to TRBJ1-2; the D gene is possibly TRBD1 (6 bases). Between the trimmed V and J ends, which lost 2 bases and 7 bases, there was a span of 11 bases. The CDR3 is 13 amino acids. Germline CDR1 and CDR2: ENHRY and SYGVKD. The CDR3 nucleotides read TGTGCCATCAGTGAGGGAGGGGGGCGTGGCTACACCTTC. This codes for CAISEGGGRGYTF.

The chain has TRBV3-1 and TRBJ2-7; 8 positions agree with TRBD2. The germline CDR1 and CDR2 sequences are LGHDT and YNNKEL (reference sequence). The CDR3 has 15 residues. Germline trimming cut 0 bases from V and 7 bases from J; bases unmatched to any gene: 8. The CDR3: CASSQDFGGGREQYF. For the CDR3, the DNA is TGTGCCAGCAGCCAAGACTTCGGGGGGGGCCGGGAGCAGTACTTC.

The gene calls are TRBV6-5 and TRBJ1-1, with a weak D call TRBD1 (6 bases). The germline CDR1 and CDR2 sequences are MNHEY and SVGAGI. The CDR3 loop spans 16 amino acids. V lost 6 bases to trimming and J lost 0 bases, with 17 bases between them. The CDR3 DNA is TGTGCCAGCAGATACACGGGGGCACTCATGAACACTGAAGCTTTCTTT. Residues: CASRYTGALMNTEAFF.

This clonotype showed up just a few times. This chain connects TRBV4-3 to TRBJ2-3; D possibly corresponds to TRBD1 (6 bases). Germline V CDR1 and CDR2: LGHNA, YSLEER. CDR3 length equals 18 residues. V lost 0 bases, J lost 2 bases, and 18 bases lay in between. The CDR3 loop is CASSQDPGQSSSTDTQYF. As DNA, the CDR3 is TGCGCCAGCAGCCAAGATCCCGGACAGTCTTCTTCCACAGATACGCAGTATTTT.

The chain employs TRBV6-5 and TRBJ2-3; 7 nucleotides agree with TRBD2. With 2 bases clipped from V and 3 bases from J, the junction kept 8 bases outside the gene matches. CDR1 is MNHEY and CDR2 is SVGAGI in the germline V gene. The CDR3 is made up of 16 amino acids. The CDR3 coding sequence is TGTGCCAGCAGTTACCCGGGGGGATCCCGGACAGATACGCAGTATTTT. Translated, it gives CASSYPGGSRTDTQYF.

This clonotype was detected a few times. The chain is built from TRBV20-1 and TRBJ2-1; TRBD1 matches at 10 bases. Per the germline V gene, CDR1 is DFQATT and CDR2 is SNEGSKA (reference sequence). The CDR3 is made up of 14 amino acids. Trimming removed 6 bases from V and 9 bases from J; junction bases left unmatched: 11. CDR3 DNA sequence: TGCAGTGCCTCTCCAGGGACAGGGGTGGGTGAGCAGTTCTTC. This sequence encodes CSASPGTGVGEQFF.

This clonotype was picked up a small number of times. The chain is built from TRBV5-1 and TRBJ1-1; D remains ambiguous. Trimming took off 0 bases at V and 3 bases at J, with 9 bases between the two ends. Germline CDR1 reads SGHRS; CDR2 reads YFSETQ. This CDR3 region has 14 residues. CDR3 DNA: TGCGCCAGCAGCTTGGAGGGTGACTACACTGAAGCTTTCTTT. Translation gives CASSLEGDYTEAFF. Full variable domain (remainder filled in from reference TRBV5-1 and TRBJ1-1): KAGVTQTPRYLIKTRGQQVTLSCSPISGHRSVSWYQQTPGQGLQFLFEYFSETQRNKGNFPGRFSGRQFSNSRSEMNVSTLELGDSALYLCASSLEGDYTEAFFGQGTRLTVV.

J is TRBJ1-2 and V is TRBV2; maybe TRBD1 (6 bases). The CDR3 extends over 14 amino acids. Trimming pared 1 base from V and 4 bases from J, leaving 10 bases between. Germline values: CDR1 SNHLY, CDR2 FYNNEI. This CDR3 reads CASSEESGAYGYTF. Written as DNA, the CDR3 is TGTGCCAGCAGTGAAGAGTCGGGGGCCTATGGCTACACCTTC.

V and J are TRBV20-1 and TRBJ2-7, with 8 bases matching TRBD2. Trimming removed 6 bases from V and 0 bases from J; junction bases left unmatched: 7. This CDR3 has 14 residues. The germline gives CDR1 DFQATT, CDR2 SNEGSKA (reference sequence). Here the CDR3 reads CSATNGGGSYEQYF. Here the CDR3 DNA reads TGCAGTGCCACGAACGGGGGGGGCTCCTACGAGCAGTACTTC.

This clonotype occurred once. This chain connects TRBV19 to TRBJ2-3; D perhaps matches TRBD1 (5 bases). The CDR3 contains 11 residues. Germline CDR1 reads LNHDA; CDR2 reads SQIVND (reference sequence). With 8 bases removed from V and 9 bases from J, the gap between germline ends came to 12 bases. CDR3 amino acids: CASSTARTQYF. CDR3 nucleotides: TGTGCCAGTTCGACAGCCCGGACGCAGTATTTT.

This clonotype was counted a few times. J is TRBJ1-5 and V is TRBV20-1; tentatively, D is TRBD1 (6 bases). Germline V CDR1 and CDR2: DFQATT, SNEGSKA (reference sequence). CDR3 size: 14 residues. The CDR3 coding sequence is TGCAGCGCCAAGTCTCCAGGGGTAGATCAGCCCCAGCATTTT. It codes for CSAKSPGVDQPQHF.

In nucleotides, the CDR3 is TGTGCCACCAGCTCCGGGCGCGGTCGGAGCAATCAGCCCCAGCATTTT. Its translation: CATSSGRGRSNQPQHF. The chain couples TRBV15 to TRBJ1-5, with D uncertain. Looked up from germline, CDR1 is LNHNV and CDR2 is YYDKDF (reference sequence). Between the trimmed V and J ends, which lost 5 bases and 1 base, there was a span of 15 bases. The CDR3 has 16 amino acids. Based on the CDR3 plus reference TRBV15 and TRBJ1-5, the full variable domain is DAMVIQNPRYQVTQFGKPVTLSCSQTLNHNVMYWYQQKSSQAPKLLFHYYDKDFNNEADTPDNFQSRRPNTSFCFLDIRSPGLGDTAMYLCATSSGRGRSNQPQHFGDGTRLSIL.

The chain combines TRBV24-1 with TRBJ2-1; 8 nucleotides agree with TRBD1. The ends lost 7 bases at V and 4 bases at J; junction bases unmatched: 5. This CDR3 is built from 14 residues. Germline V gene sequence: CDR1 KGHDR, CDR2 SFDVKD. The CDR3 sequence is CATRSTGVYNEQFF. As DNA, the CDR3 is TGTGCCACCAGATCGACAGGGGTGTACAATGAGCAGTTCTTC.

V gene TRBV28 combines with J gene TRBJ2-1; 13 bases agree with TRBD2. The CDR3 is made up of 18 amino acids. Germline lookup yields CDR1 MDHEN and CDR2 SYDVKM. V lost 5 bases, J lost 7 bases, and 14 bases stayed unmatched. The CDR3 bases are TGTGCCAGCAGTCCCGATAAGAGGACTAGCGGGAGCGGGAATGAGCAGTTCTTC. Translating it yields CASSPDKRTSGSGNEQFF. Using reference TRBV28 and TRBJ2-1 for the parts outside the CDR3, the full variable domain is DVKVTQSSRYLVKRTGEKVFLECVQDMDHENMFWYRQDPGLGLRLIYFSYDVKMKEKGDIPEGYSVSREKKERFSLILESASTNQTSMYLCASSPDKRTSGSGNEQFFGPGTRLTVL.

This clonotype has just a few counts. V and J are TRBV20-1 and TRBJ2-5, with unresolved D. This CDR3 has 13 amino acids. The V and J ends lost 5 bases and 2 bases respectively, with 12 bases between them. Germline V gene lookup returns CDR1 DFQATT and CDR2 SNEGSKA (reference sequence). The CDR3 reads CSAGSEKQETQYF. The CDR3 region has the DNA TGCAGTGCTGGGTCCGAGAAACAAGAGACCCAGTACTTC.

This clonotype was counted once. The genes are TRBV27 and TRBJ1-4; TRBD1 matches at 10 bases. The V and J ends lost 4 bases and 3 bases, in that order; junction bases with no gene match: 2. The CDR3 covers 15 residues. From germline, CDR1 is MNHEY and CDR2 SMNVEV (reference sequence). The CDR3 DNA reads TGTGCCAGCAGTTGGGACAGGGGACCTAATGAAAAACTGTTTTTT. Translating it yields CASSWDRGPNEKLFF.